This is a list of T cell receptor beta chains from one sample in a study of PD-1 blockade in classical Hodgkin lymphoma. Sequenced by immunoSEQ multiplex PCR; TCRdb stores in-frame clones only, minus some. The repertoire has tens of thousands of clones, just over 90% of them found once; the top ten carry roughly 8%. The sequencing used peripheral blood mononuclear cells (PBMCs), collected at baseline. Source of these receptors: a human donor with classical Hodgkin lymphoma. CDR3s include the opening cysteine and the closing phenylalanine or tryptophan. Each record gives: J gene, CDR3 length, clone size, D gene, V gene, CDR3 DNA, CDR3 protein. The D gene is left open where the match is weak. Clone sizes are given selectively: once, few, many, or a class where the clone is expanded.

j_call: TRBJ2-1; cdr3_length: 14; clone_size: .; d_call: TRBD1; v_call: TRBV28; cdr3_nt: TGTGCCAGCACCGGACAGGGCTACTACAATGAGCAGTTCTTC; cdr3_aa: CASTGQGYYNEQFF
j_call: TRBJ1-1; cdr3_length: 14; clone_size: .; d_call: .; v_call: TRBV27; cdr3_nt: TGTGCCAGCAGTTACAGGGCATCTCAAACTGAAGCTTTCTTT; cdr3_aa: CASSYRASQTEAFF
j_call: TRBJ2-3; cdr3_length: 14; clone_size: .; d_call: .; v_call: TRBV25-1; cdr3_nt: TGTGCCAGCAGCAGGGGACAAAACACAGATACGCAGTATTTT; cdr3_aa: CASSRGQNTDTQYF
j_call: TRBJ1-6; cdr3_length: 16; clone_size: .; d_call: .; v_call: TRBV2; cdr3_nt: TGTGCCAGCAGTGAACCGGGACGGTCCTATAATTCACCCCTCCACTTT; cdr3_aa: CASSEPGRSYNSPLHF
j_call: TRBJ2-1; cdr3_length: 16; clone_size: .; d_call: .; v_call: TRBV2; cdr3_nt: TGTGCCAGCAGTGAATCGGCCGGACCCTTCTACAATGAGCAGTTCTTC; cdr3_aa: CASSESAGPFYNEQFF
j_call: TRBJ1-2; cdr3_length: 9; clone_size: .; d_call: .; v_call: TRBV20-1; cdr3_nt: TGCAGTGCTGACTATGGCTACACCTTC; cdr3_aa: CSADYGYTF
j_call: TRBJ1-1; cdr3_length: 12; clone_size: .; d_call: TRBD1; v_call: TRBV27; cdr3_nt: TGTGCCAGCAGTTTTAGGACAGGGGAAGCTTTCTTT; cdr3_aa: CASSFRTGEAFF
j_call: TRBJ2-7; cdr3_length: 15; clone_size: .; d_call: TRBD1; v_call: TRBV11-1; cdr3_nt: TGTGCCAGCAGCCAAGGACAGGGGGCATCCTACGAGCAGTACTTC; cdr3_aa: CASSQGQGASYEQYF
j_call: TRBJ1-1; cdr3_length: 15; clone_size: .; d_call: .; v_call: TRBV5-1; cdr3_nt: TGCGCCAGCAGCCCTCGACAAGAGCCGAACACTGAAGCTTTCTTT; cdr3_aa: CASSPRQEPNTEAFF
j_call: TRBJ2-5; cdr3_length: 16; clone_size: .; d_call: .; v_call: TRBV30; cdr3_nt: TGTGCCTGGAGCGGGTCGGACGGGGGCCCCCAAGAGACCCAGTACTTC; cdr3_aa: CAWSGSDGGPQETQYF
j_call: TRBJ2-2; cdr3_length: 14; clone_size: .; d_call: TRBD1; v_call: TRBV6-5; cdr3_nt: TGTGCCAGCAGGAAACAGGGGGCGGTCGGGGAGCTGTTTTTT; cdr3_aa: CASRKQGAVGELFF
j_call: TRBJ2-5; cdr3_length: 15; clone_size: .; d_call: TRBD1; v_call: TRBV7-7; cdr3_nt: TGTGCCAGCAGCTTTTTCCAGGGGGCACAAGAGACCCAGTACTTC; cdr3_aa: CASSFFQGAQETQYF
j_call: TRBJ1-1; cdr3_length: 15; clone_size: .; d_call: .; v_call: TRBV19; cdr3_nt: TGTGCCAGTAGTATGTATGAGGGACGGAACACTGAAGCTTTCTTT; cdr3_aa: CASSMYEGRNTEAFF
j_call: TRBJ1-2; cdr3_length: 14; clone_size: .; d_call: TRBD1; v_call: TRBV5-1; cdr3_nt: TGCGCCAGCAGCTTGCCGGGACAGGACTATGGCTACACCTTC; cdr3_aa: CASSLPGQDYGYTF
j_call: TRBJ2-1; cdr3_length: 14; clone_size: .; d_call: TRBD2; v_call: TRBV4-2; cdr3_nt: TGTGCCAGCAGTCACTCCAGGGAGGGCAATGAGCAGTTCTTC; cdr3_aa: CASSHSREGNEQFF
j_call: TRBJ2-1; cdr3_length: 14; clone_size: .; d_call: .; v_call: TRBV5-8; cdr3_nt: TGTGCCAGCAGCTTGAAACAGGGCTACAATGAGCAGTTCTTC; cdr3_aa: CASSLKQGYNEQFF
j_call: TRBJ2-5; cdr3_length: 14; clone_size: .; d_call: .; v_call: TRBV4-2; cdr3_nt: TGTGCCAGCAGCCCCCCAGGGGCGGGGGAGACCCAGTACTTC; cdr3_aa: CASSPPGAGETQYF
j_call: TRBJ2-5; cdr3_length: 16; clone_size: .; d_call: TRBD2; v_call: TRBV19; cdr3_nt: TGTGCCAGTAGTAAGACTAGCGGGAGGGCCGGGGAGACCCAGTACTTC; cdr3_aa: CASSKTSGRAGETQYF
j_call: TRBJ2-5; cdr3_length: 15; clone_size: once; d_call: .; v_call: TRBV9; cdr3_nt: TGTGCCAGCAGCCTCGACCCCAGGGGCACAGAGACCCAGTACTTC; cdr3_aa: CASSLDPRGTETQYF
j_call: TRBJ2-3; cdr3_length: 11; clone_size: .; d_call: .; v_call: TRBV30; cdr3_nt: TGTGCCTGGAGTGGGGGAGATACGCAGTATTTT; cdr3_aa: CAWSGGDTQYF
j_call: TRBJ2-7; cdr3_length: 13; clone_size: .; d_call: .; v_call: TRBV27; cdr3_nt: TGTGCCAGCAGTCTTGGGCGATCCTACGAGCAGTACTTC; cdr3_aa: CASSLGRSYEQYF
j_call: TRBJ1-1; cdr3_length: 13; clone_size: few; d_call: .; v_call: TRBV7-3; cdr3_nt: TGTGCCAGCAGCTTTGGTTATGGGACTGAAGCTTTCTTT; cdr3_aa: CASSFGYGTEAFF
j_call: TRBJ2-1; cdr3_length: 15; clone_size: .; d_call: .; v_call: TRBV7-3; cdr3_nt: TGTGCCAGCAGCTACTCGGGGGCAGAGTACAATGAGCAGTTCTTC; cdr3_aa: CASSYSGAEYNEQFF
j_call: TRBJ1-1; cdr3_length: 14; clone_size: .; d_call: .; v_call: TRBV2; cdr3_nt: TGTGCCAGCGGGCAGATGAACATGAACACTGAAGCTTTCTTT; cdr3_aa: CASGQMNMNTEAFF
j_call: TRBJ2-1; cdr3_length: 13; clone_size: .; d_call: TRBD2; v_call: TRBV6-1; cdr3_nt: TGTGCCAGCAGTGAAGGAGCGCTAGCGGGGCAGTTCTTC; cdr3_aa: CASSEGALAGQFF
j_call: TRBJ2-1; cdr3_length: 22; clone_size: once; d_call: .; v_call: TRBV28; cdr3_nt: TGTGCCAGCAGTTTATTTAGGCTTGGTTACCTGGTGTTGTATCTTCAAGAGGATGAGCAGTTCTTC; cdr3_aa: CASSLFRLGYLVLYLQEDEQFF
j_call: TRBJ2-5; cdr3_length: 11; clone_size: .; d_call: .; v_call: TRBV11-1; cdr3_nt: TGTGCCAGCAGCCCCGGAGAGACCCAGTACTTC; cdr3_aa: CASSPGETQYF
j_call: TRBJ2-7; cdr3_length: 13; clone_size: once; d_call: .; v_call: TRBV19; cdr3_nt: TGTGCCAGTAGCGGGGGCCTTACGCTCGAGCAGTACTTC; cdr3_aa: CASSGGLTLEQYF
j_call: TRBJ2-7; cdr3_length: 15; clone_size: few; d_call: .; v_call: TRBV6-1; cdr3_nt: TGTGCCAGCAGGAACCCAGCTGGGGGAATCTACGAGCAGTACTTC; cdr3_aa: CASRNPAGGIYEQYF
j_call: TRBJ2-3; cdr3_length: 16; clone_size: .; d_call: TRBD2; v_call: TRBV7-3; cdr3_nt: TGTGCCAGCAGCTTAGGAAGCGGGGGCCGCACAGATACGCAGTATTTT; cdr3_aa: CASSLGSGGRTDTQYF
j_call: TRBJ2-3; cdr3_length: 15; clone_size: .; d_call: .; v_call: TRBV19; cdr3_nt: TGTGCCAGTAGTATCAAGGGCAGCTACACAGATACGCAGTATTTT; cdr3_aa: CASSIKGSYTDTQYF
j_call: TRBJ2-3; cdr3_length: 17; clone_size: .; d_call: TRBD2; v_call: TRBV23-1; cdr3_nt: TGCGCCAGCAGTCCCCTTCGACAGCGGGAGCAGGGAGATACGCAGTATTTT; cdr3_aa: CASSPLRQREQGDTQYF
j_call: TRBJ2-3; cdr3_length: 16; clone_size: .; d_call: .; v_call: TRBV5-1; cdr3_nt: TGCGCCAGCAGCCCAACCCGGGACCCCCAAGGGGATACGCAGTATTTT; cdr3_aa: CASSPTRDPQGDTQYF
j_call: TRBJ1-2; cdr3_length: 13; clone_size: .; d_call: TRBD1; v_call: TRBV19; cdr3_nt: TGTGCCAGTCGAGGGACAGACGCCTATGGCTACACCTTC; cdr3_aa: CASRGTDAYGYTF
j_call: TRBJ2-7; cdr3_length: 11; clone_size: .; d_call: .; v_call: TRBV2; cdr3_nt: TGTGCCAGCAGTGATCTGGGACCGCAGTACTTC; cdr3_aa: CASSDLGPQYF